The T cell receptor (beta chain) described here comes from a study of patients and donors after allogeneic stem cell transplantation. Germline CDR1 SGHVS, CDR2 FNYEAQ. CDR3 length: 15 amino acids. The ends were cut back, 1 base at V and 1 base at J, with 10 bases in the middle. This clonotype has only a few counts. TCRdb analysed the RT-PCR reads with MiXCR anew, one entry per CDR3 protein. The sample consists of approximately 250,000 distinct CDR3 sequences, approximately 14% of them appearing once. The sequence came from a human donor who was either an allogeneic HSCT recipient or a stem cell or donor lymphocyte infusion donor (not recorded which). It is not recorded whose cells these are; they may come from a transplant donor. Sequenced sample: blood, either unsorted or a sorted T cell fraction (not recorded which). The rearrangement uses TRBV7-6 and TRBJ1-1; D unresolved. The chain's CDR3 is CASSLGPQKNTEAFF. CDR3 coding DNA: TGTGCCAGCAGCTTAGGCCCACAGAAGAACACTGAAGCTTTCTTT.